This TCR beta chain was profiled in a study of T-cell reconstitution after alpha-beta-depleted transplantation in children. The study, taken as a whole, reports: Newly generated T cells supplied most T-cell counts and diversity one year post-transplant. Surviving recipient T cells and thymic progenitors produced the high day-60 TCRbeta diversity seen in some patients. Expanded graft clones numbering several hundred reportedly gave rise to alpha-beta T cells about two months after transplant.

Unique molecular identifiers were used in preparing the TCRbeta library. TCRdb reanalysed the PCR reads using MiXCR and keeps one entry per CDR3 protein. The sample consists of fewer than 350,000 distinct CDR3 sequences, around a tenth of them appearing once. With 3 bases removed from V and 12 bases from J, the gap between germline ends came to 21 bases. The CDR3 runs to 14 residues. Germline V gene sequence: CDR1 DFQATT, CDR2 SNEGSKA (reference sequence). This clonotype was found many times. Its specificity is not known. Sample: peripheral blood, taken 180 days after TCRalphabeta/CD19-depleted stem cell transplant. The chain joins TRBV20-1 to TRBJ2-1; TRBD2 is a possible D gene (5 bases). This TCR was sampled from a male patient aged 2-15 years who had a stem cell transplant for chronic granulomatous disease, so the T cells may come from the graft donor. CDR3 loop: CSASPITRSDGQFF. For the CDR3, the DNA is TGCAGTGCTAGCCCGATTACTAGGTCCGACGGGCAGTTCTTC.